The T cell receptor (beta chain) under discussion was sequenced for a study of cytomegalovirus exposure and HLA in healthy donors (dated by TCRdb to between 2016 and 2019). General notes on the study: An earlier analysis of roughly 500 of the donors reported approximately 290 Gb of sequence data and some 120 million unique TCR beta sequences from roughly 180 million T cells. An early release covering some 640 HLA-typed donors comprised 250 to 350 gigabases of sequencing data and 85 million or so unique TCR sequences. Of the 350 to 450 genotyped donors, 65% to 90% fell in the genetic ancestry cluster associated with self-reported Caucasian donors. The study was designed to test whether signatures of past pathogen exposure could be identified by cataloging public T cell receptors. The T cell repertoires of 666 subjects were profiled by immunosequencing and related to cytomegalovirus serostatus. A separate validation cohort of 100 to 150 different subjects was used in addition to the 666-subject first cohort. To predict cytomegalovirus infection status, the study combined high-throughput TCR immunosequencing, statistical association of individual TCRs with disease status, and machine learning. A later analysis re-examined previously published TCR beta repertoires from more than 650 donors and added high-resolution HLA genotyping to investigate patterns of TCR occurrence. In the later analysis, no new phenotypic data were used to find candidate immune exposures; instead, reliance was placed on TCR beta sequences and their occurrence across donors. An earlier analysis of 500 to 650 of the donors applied high-throughput TCR beta sequencing to assess whether each TCR beta V gene segment acted as functional or pseudogenic. Donor age, sex, ethnicity and CMV serostatus were compiled together with the repertoire data. Genome-wide SNP genotypes for about 65% of the 666 donors were used in a later genetic analysis, which treated that subset as a discovery cohort. Every repertoire in the discovery cohort had been generated on one and the same sequencing platform. HLA typing covered class I and class II loci at four-digit resolution. Typing coverage varied by locus: roughly 629-640 donors for A, B, C, DRB1 and DQB1; approximately 500 for DQA1; more than 600 for DPA1; 450 to 480 for DPB1. Five DR-DQ haplotypes were treated as single units for association and clustering because of strong linkage in the cohort. Across about 380 genotyped donors of the cohort, an average of about 240,000 unique TCR beta nucleotide sequences per donor were sequenced, and around 20% of those sequences were non-productive.

Library generation was performed with the immunoSEQ multiplex PCR assay. A mixture of 60 forward primers for TCR Vbeta segments and 13 reverse primers for TCR Jbeta segments was used in the multiplex PCR. Amplification of the CDR3 region of rearranged TCR beta genes was performed with a multiplex PCR assay on genomic DNA. The Illumina HiSeq System was used to sequence the amplified TCR beta libraries as 87-base-pair reads. In the source study's methods: A later analysis tallied tens of millions of unique TCR beta chains across the 600 to 700 repertoires, and roughly 11 million of those chains were shared by two or more donors. A nearest-neighbor algorithm error-corrected the raw reads and collapsed the reads into unique sequences, merging closely related sequences to remove PCR and sequencing errors. Alignment of CDR3 sequences to IMGT reference sequences was used to assign V, D and J gene segments. For a sequence to be retained, at least a six-nucleotide match to both a V gene segment and a J gene segment was required. Rearrangements were classified as productive when the CDR3 lacked stop codons and remained in frame with V and J, and all other rearrangements were classified as non-productive. Following IMGT convention, CDR3 was defined as the stretch from the second conserved V-encoded cysteine up to the conserved J-encoded phenylalanine. The earlier analysis of about 610 of the donors excluded any sequence lacking an unambiguous match to a single V gene segment. An earlier analysis of some 610 of the donors called V segments functional above 56.7% productive rearrangements and segregating when the between-donor standard deviation exceeded 5%. To diagnose cytomegalovirus status from the catalog of TCR beta chain sequences, a statistical classification framework was built. A later analysis assigned V and J genes by comparing TCR nucleotide sequences with IMGT/GENE-DB human TR gene sequences. Using the TCRdist pipeline, a later analysis assigned CDR3 sequences along with most-parsimonious VDJ recombination scenarios. In a later analysis, each TCR beta chain was defined by its CDR3 amino acid sequence together with its V-gene family, and reads without a unique V-gene family were excluded. To address suspected cross-contamination and a sequencing artifact, a later analysis removed 592 highly shared, low-generation-probability nucleotide sequences. In a later analysis, a clonal expansion index was calculated for each public chain from normalized within-repertoire ranks of inferred template counts. In a later analysis, generation probabilities were computed using a VDJ recombination model fitted to out-of-frame rearrangements, and the results were checked against IGoR. A later analysis scored TCR-TCR, TCR-HLA and TCR-CMV co-occurrence with hypergeometric tests, applying a repertoire-size bias correction to TCR pairs. False discovery rates were estimated in a later analysis by permuting HLA or CMV assignments 20 times. A later analysis grouped co-occurring TCRs with DBSCAN, adding TCRdist sequence similarity when clustering within HLA-allele-positive subsets. Co-occurrence clustering excluded repertoires with fewer than 30,000 or more than 120,000 public chains, plus five with anomalous nucleotide sharing. Not all clones reach the TCRdb copy of this immuneACCESS table, which keeps in-frame sequences only. Checked studies attribute under half of the gap to unresolved V genes and leave the rest unexplained. V, J and clone size reflect that table, while D and trimming were determined from the DNA. This sample lists about 180,000 clones; around 70% were detected once. Of the sample, around 3% is held by the ten largest clones.

In total, roughly 670 healthy bone marrow donors made up the cohort. All cohort members were sampled while nominally healthy, although unrecorded immune exposures were likely present. The donor tested CMV seronegative and was one of the 352 seronegative cohort members. Each donor provided a peripheral blood sample, and peripheral blood mononuclear cells were used for TCR beta sequencing. The Qiagen DNeasy Blood Extraction Kit was used to extract genomic DNA from the blood cell samples. Study-wide findings and limitations: According to a later analysis, parvovirus B19, influenza, CMV and Epstein-Barr virus appeared linked to several top co-occurrence clusters. A later analysis found that TCR association rates varied across HLA loci, with DRB1 alleles showing the most associated TCRs and HLA-C alleles the fewest. Presence/absence analyses assumed roughly uniform sequencing depth across donors, an assumption that may not hold. Correlated functional status among segregating V segments might reflect linkage disequilibrium, but an unknown experimental factor could not be ruled out. According to a later analysis, most CMV-associated TCR beta chains appeared to be HLA-restricted, and the HLA associations seemed to be driven largely by CMV exposure. An association between a missense DCLRE1C variant and V-gene and J-gene trimming of TCR beta chains was found in a later genetic analysis and replicated in an independent cohort. A further reported finding was that TCR beta sequences accurately predicted the HLA-A and HLA-B alleles for most subjects in the first cohort. An earlier analysis of several hundred of the donors showed that most TCR beta V segments appeared in productive rearrangements either about 90% or about 30% of the time, which broadly matched IMGT annotations. In vitro tests confirmed that a few of the cytomegalovirus-associated TCR beta chains recognize cytomegalovirus antigens. The study listed 150 to 200 TCR beta chains as associated with cytomegalovirus. CMV serostatus was the only immune exposure information available for the cohort. The earlier analysis of fewer than 750 of the donors excluded around 17 rarely observed V segments, including chromosome 9 orphons, because counts were too low. Because HLA typing was missing for some donors at each locus, association tests included only the typed subset. It was suggested by the authors that the approach could potentially be generalized to other disease states and immunological phenotypes. In a later analysis, over 15,000 TCR beta sequences were associated with specific HLA alleles at a false discovery rate of 0.05. While some public TCRs were present in many individuals, most TCR sequences turned up only very rarely across donors. When HLA alleles, especially DR and DQ, strongly co-occurred, attributing TCR associations to individual alleles was difficult. A cluster of highly shared sequence variants was judged likely to represent a technical artifact of the sequencing pipeline. The classifier was reported to diagnose cytomegalovirus status with high specificity and sensitivity in both the original cohort and the validation cohort. In a later analysis, HLA-associated TCR beta chains were found to be more clonally expanded and to have lower generation probabilities than equally common non-associated chains. Compared with the 666-donor mean, donors in an Asian-associated ancestry cluster had fewer N-insertions in productive TCRs, according to a later genetic analysis. This cohort had only TCR beta chains sequenced, and the lack of alpha or paired-chain data limited which features could be detected.

Regarding this clone: Its specific antigen is unknown. No much larger clone is present one base from it, and per-base qualities are unavailable.

Sequencing used PBMCs. The TCR originated in a male donor in good health and CMV-seronegative.

The nucleotide sequence reads as follows: TGTGCCAGTAATCCGGGACAGTTCTATGGCTACACCTTC. It codes for CASNPGQFYGYTF. The sequence is built from TRBV19 and TRBJ1-2; TRBD1 matches 7 bases in the middle. Including cysteine and phenylalanine, the CDR3 has 13 amino acids. Here the CDR3 DNA is all that survives: 39 bases in frame from base 1. V loses 7 bases at its end and J loses 4 bases; junction bases beyond the gene matches: 6. The CDR1 and CDR2 encoded by the germline V gene (reference sequence) are LNHDA and SQIVND.